This paragraph covers one T cell receptor beta chain sequence. This sample was included in a study of CD8 T cells in Susac syndrome. This CDR3 comprises 13 residues. V lost 2 bases and J lost 3, with 5 bases in between. TCR beta sequencing was performed on blood CD8+ and CD4+ T cells. Relapsing-remitting disease, either stable or active, was present in the treatment-naive patients who were the multiple sclerosis controls. It was negative isolation that provided the CD8+ and CD4+ T cells, whereas TEMRA cells were enriched by FACS. RNA totalling roughly 0.5 to 1 ug underwent reverse transcription with random hexamers. An immunoSEQ multiplex PCR amplified TCR beta CDR3 over 54 Vbeta and 13 Jbeta. MiXCR was run by TCRdb on the immunoSEQ multiplex PCR reads, yielding one entry per CDR3 protein. The sample yields some 100,000 distinct CDR3 sequences, just under 95% seen once.

The sequence was collected from a human donor with multiple sclerosis. The chain employs TRBV12-3 or TRBV12-4 and TRBJ1-5; D unclear. The sequencing sample was made of CD4+ T cells from PBMCs. The DNA of the CDR3 is TGTGCCAGCAGTTTAAACTTCAATCAGCCCCAGCATTTT. Protein sequence: CASSLNFNQPQHF.